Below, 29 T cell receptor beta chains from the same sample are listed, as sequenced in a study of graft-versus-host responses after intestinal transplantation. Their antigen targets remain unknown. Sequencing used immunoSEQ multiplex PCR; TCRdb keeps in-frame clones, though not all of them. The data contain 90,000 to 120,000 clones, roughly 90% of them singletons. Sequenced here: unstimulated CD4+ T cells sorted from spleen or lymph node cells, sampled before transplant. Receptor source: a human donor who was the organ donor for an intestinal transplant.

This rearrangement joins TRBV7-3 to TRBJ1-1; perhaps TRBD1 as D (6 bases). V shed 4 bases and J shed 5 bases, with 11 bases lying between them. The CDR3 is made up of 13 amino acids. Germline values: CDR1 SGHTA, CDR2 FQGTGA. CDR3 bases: TGTGCCAGCAGCTCCTCCAGGGGAACTGAAGCTTTCTTT. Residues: CASSSSRGTEAFF.

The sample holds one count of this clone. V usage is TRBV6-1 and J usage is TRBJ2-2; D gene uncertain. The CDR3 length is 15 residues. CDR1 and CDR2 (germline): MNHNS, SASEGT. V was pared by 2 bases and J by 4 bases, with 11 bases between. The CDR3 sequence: CASSEKGTLTGELFF. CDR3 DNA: TGTGCCAGCAGTGAAAAGGGCACACTCACCGGGGAGCTGTTTTTT.

CDR3 loop: CSARPLGEQYF. CDR3 nucleotides: TGCAGTGCTAGACCCCTGGGTGAGCAGTACTTC. The gene calls are TRBV20-1 and TRBJ2-5; D remains unclear. The CDR3 consists of 11 residues. Germline loops: CDR1 DFQATT, CDR2 SNEGSKA (reference sequence). V shed 2 bases and J shed 11 bases, with 12 bases lying between them.

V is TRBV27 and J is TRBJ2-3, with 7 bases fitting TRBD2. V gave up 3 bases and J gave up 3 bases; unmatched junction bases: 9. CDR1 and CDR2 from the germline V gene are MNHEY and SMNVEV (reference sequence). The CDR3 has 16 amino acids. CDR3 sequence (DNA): TGTGCCAGCAGTTTTATATGGGGGGGTAGGACAGATACGCAGTATTTT. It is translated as CASSFIWGGRTDTQYF.

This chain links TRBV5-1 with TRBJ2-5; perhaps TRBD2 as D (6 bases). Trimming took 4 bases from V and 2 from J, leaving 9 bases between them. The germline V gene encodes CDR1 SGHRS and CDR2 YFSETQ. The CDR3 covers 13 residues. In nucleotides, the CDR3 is TGCGCCAGCAGCCCCGGGACTCAAGAGACCCAGTACTTC. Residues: CASSPGTQETQYF.

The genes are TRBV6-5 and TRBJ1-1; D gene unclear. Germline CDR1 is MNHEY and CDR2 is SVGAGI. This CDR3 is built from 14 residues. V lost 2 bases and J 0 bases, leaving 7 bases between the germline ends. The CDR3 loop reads CASSYERLNTEAFF. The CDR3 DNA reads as TGTGCCAGCAGTTACGAACGGTTGAACACTGAAGCTTTCTTT.

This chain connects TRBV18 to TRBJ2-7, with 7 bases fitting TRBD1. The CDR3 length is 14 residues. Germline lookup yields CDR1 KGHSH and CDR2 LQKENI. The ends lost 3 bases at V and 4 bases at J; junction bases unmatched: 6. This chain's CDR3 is CASSPPGQSYEQYF. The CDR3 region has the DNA TGTGCCAGCTCACCTCCGGGACAGTCATACGAGCAGTACTTC.

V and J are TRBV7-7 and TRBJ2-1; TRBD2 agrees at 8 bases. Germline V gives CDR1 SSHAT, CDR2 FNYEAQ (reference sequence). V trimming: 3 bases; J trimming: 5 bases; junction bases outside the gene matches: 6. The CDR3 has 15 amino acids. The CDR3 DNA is TGTGCCAGCAGCTTGCTGCTGCGGGGGGACAATGAGCAGTTCTTC. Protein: CASSLLLRGDNEQFF.

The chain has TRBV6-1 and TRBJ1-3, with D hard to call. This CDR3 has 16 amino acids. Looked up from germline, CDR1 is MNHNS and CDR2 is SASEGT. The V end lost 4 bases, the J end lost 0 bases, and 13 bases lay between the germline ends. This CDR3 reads CASSALEGSSGNTIYF. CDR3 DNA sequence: TGTGCCAGCAGTGCACTAGAAGGCTCCTCTGGAAACACCATATATTTT.

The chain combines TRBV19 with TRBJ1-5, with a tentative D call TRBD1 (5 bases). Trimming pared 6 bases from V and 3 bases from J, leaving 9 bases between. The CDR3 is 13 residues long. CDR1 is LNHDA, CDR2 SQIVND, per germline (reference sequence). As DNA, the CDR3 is TGTGCCAGTAGCCCAGGGATCAATCAGCCCCAGCATTTT. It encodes CASSPGINQPQHF.

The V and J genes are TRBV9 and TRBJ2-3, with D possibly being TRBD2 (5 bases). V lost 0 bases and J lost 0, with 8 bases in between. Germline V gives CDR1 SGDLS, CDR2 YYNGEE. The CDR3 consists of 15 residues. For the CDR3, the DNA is TGTGCCAGCAGCGTAGAGCGGACTAGCACAGATACGCAGTATTTT. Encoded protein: CASSVERTSTDTQYF.

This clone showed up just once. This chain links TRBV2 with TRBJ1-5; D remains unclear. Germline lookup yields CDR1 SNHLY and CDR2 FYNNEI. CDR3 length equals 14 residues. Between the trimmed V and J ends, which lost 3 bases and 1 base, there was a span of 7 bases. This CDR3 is CASSEVRSNQPQHF. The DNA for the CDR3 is TGTGCCAGCAGTGAGGTCAGAAGCAATCAGCCCCAGCATTTT. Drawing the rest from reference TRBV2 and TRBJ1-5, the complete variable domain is EPEVTQTPSHQVTQMGQEVILRCVPISNHLYFYWYRQILGQKVEFLVSFYNNEISEKSEIFDDQFSVERPDGSNFTLKIRSTKLEDSAMYFCASSEVRSNQPQHFGDGTRLSIL.

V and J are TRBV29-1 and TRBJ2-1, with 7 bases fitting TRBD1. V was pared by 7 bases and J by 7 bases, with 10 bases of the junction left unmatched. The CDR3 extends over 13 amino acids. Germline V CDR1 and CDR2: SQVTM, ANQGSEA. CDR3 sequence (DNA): TGCAGCGGCCGGGACAGTAATTCAAATGAGCAGTTCTTC. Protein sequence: CSGRDSNSNEQFF.

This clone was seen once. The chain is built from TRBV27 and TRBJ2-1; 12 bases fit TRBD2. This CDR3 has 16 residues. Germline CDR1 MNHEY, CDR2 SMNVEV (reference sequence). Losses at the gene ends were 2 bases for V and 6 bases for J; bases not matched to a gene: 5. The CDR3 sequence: CASSLRLAGVFNEQFF. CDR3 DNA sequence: TGTGCCAGCAGTTTAAGACTAGCGGGAGTTTTCAATGAGCAGTTCTTC.

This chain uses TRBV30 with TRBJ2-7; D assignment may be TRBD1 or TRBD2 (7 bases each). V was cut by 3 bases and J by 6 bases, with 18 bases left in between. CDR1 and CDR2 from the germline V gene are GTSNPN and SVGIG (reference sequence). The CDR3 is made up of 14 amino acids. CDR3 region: CAWSQGGGSAEQYF. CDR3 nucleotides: TGTGCCTGGAGCCAGGGGGGAGGGTCGGCCGAGCAGTACTTC.

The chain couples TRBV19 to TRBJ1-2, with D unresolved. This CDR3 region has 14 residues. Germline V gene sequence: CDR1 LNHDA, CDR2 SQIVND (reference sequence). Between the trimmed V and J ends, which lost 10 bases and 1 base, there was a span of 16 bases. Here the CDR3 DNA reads TGTGCCACCCAGAGGACTGTTAATAACTATGGCTACACCTTC. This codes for CATQRTVNNYGYTF.

CDR3 amino acids: CASSDRGGYTF. The CDR3 DNA is TGTGCCAGCAGCGACAGGGGTGGCTACACCTTC. This chain joins TRBV2 and TRBJ1-2; 8 bases fit TRBD1. CDR3 length: 11 amino acids. CDR1 is SNHLY and CDR2 is FYNNEI in the germline V gene. J was trimmed by 7 bases and V by 6 bases; bases with no gene match: 1. Full variable domain (outside the CDR3, taken from reference TRBV2 and TRBJ1-2): EPEVTQTPSHQVTQMGQEVILRCVPISNHLYFYWYRQILGQKVEFLVSFYNNEISEKSEIFDDQFSVERPDGSNFTLKIRSTKLEDSAMYFCASSDRGGYTFGSGTRLTVV.

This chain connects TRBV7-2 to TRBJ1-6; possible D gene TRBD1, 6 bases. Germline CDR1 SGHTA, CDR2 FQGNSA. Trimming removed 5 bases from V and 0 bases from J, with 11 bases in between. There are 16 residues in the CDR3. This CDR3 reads CASSLRQDSYNSPLHF. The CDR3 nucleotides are TGTGCCAGCAGCCTCCGACAGGACTCCTATAATTCACCCCTCCACTTT.

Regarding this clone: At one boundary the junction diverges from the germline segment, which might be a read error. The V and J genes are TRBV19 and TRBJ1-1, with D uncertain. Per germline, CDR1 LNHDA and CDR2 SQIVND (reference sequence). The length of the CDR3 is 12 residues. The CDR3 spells CASSISHAPTVF. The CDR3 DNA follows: TGTGCCAGTAGTATTTCTCACGCCCCGACGGTCTTT.

The CDR3 loop reads CASSQQGWHEQFF. The CDR3 DNA is TGCGCCAGCAGCCAGCAGGGCTGGCATGAGCAGTTCTTC. The chain links TRBV4-1 to TRBJ2-1; a weak D match, TRBD1 (5 bases). With 3 bases removed from V and 8 bases from J, the gap between germline ends came to 11 bases. This CDR3 contains 13 residues. Germline CDR1 MGHRA, CDR2 YSYEKL.

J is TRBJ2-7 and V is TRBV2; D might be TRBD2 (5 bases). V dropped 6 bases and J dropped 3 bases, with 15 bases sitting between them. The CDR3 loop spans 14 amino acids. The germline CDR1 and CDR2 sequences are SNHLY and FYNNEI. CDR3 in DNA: TGTGCCAGCAGGGTTGCGACTAACATCTACGAGCAGTACTTC. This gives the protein CASRVATNIYEQYF.

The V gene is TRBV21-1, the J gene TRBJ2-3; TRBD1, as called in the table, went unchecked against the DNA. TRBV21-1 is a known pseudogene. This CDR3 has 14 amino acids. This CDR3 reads CASSIQGVTDTQYF. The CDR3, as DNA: TGTGCCAGCAGCATTCAGGGCGTCACAGATACGCAGTATTTT.

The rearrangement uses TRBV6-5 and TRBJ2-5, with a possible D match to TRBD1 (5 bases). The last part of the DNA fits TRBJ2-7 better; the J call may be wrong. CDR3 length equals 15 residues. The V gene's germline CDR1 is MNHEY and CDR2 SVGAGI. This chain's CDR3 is CASSYLGRSKGEQYF. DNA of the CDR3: TGTGCCAGCAGTTACCTGGGGCGGAGCAAGGGCGAGCAGTACTTC.

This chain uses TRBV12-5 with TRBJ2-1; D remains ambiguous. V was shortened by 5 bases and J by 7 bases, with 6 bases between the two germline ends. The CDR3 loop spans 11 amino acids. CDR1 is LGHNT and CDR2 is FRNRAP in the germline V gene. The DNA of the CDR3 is TGTGCTAGTGGTCTGAGAAATGAGCAGTTCTTC. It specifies CASGLRNEQFF. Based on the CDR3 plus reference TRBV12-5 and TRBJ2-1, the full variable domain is DARVTQTPRHKVTEMGQEVTMRCQPILGHNTVFWYRQTMMQGLELLAYFRNRAPLDDSGMPKDRFSAEMPDATLATLKIQPSEPRDSAVYFCASGLRNEQFFGPGTRLTVL.

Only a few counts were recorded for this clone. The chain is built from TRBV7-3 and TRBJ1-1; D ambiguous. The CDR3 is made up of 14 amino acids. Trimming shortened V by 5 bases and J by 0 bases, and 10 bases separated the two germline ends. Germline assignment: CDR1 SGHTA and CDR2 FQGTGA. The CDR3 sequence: CASSPGSMNTEAFF. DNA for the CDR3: TGTGCCAGCAGCCCTGGCAGTATGAACACTGAAGCTTTCTTT.

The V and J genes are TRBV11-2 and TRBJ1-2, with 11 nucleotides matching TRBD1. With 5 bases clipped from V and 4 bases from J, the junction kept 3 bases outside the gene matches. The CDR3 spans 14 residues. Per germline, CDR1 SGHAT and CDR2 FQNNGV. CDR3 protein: CASSADRGLYGYTF. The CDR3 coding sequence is TGTGCCAGCAGCGCGGACAGGGGGCTCTATGGCTACACCTTC.

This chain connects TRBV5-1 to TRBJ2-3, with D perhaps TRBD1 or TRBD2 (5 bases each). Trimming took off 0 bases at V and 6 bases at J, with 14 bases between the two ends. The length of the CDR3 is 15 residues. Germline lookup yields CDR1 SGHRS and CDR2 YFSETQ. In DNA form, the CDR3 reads TGCGCCAGCAGCTTGGCCATCGGGGCGGACGATACGCAGTATTTT. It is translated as CASSLAIGADDTQYF.

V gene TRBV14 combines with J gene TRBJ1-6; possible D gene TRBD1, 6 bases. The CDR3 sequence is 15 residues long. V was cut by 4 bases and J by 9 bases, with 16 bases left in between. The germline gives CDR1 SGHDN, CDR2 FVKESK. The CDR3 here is CASSLLQGGGSPLHF. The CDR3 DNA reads TGTGCCAGCAGCCTATTACAGGGTGGGGGTTCACCCCTCCACTTT.

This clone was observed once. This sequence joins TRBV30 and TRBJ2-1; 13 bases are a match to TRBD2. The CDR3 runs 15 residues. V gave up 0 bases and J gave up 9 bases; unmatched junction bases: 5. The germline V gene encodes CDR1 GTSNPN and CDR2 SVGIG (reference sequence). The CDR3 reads CAWSVGLAGVIEQFF. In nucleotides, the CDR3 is TGTGCCTGGAGTGTCGGACTAGCGGGAGTGATTGAGCAGTTCTTC.